Listed here are 19 T cell receptor beta chains from one sample, sequenced in a study of beta chain features in type 1 diabetes. The sequenced template was cDNA made from the entire isolated RNA. Here immunoSEQ multiplex PCR was the method, and the copy in TCRdb shows in-frame clones only, minus some. The table has about 360,000 clones, over 9.5% seen once. The sequenced material came from naive CD4+ T cells from blood. All receptors come from a man between 18 and 35 years old in good health.

This clone has more than one count but fewer than ten. At one of its ends the junction is not consistent with the germline gene, which may arise from a read error. This chain joins TRBV30 and TRBJ1-2, with TRBD1 as a possible D gene (6 bases). CDR3 length equals 14 residues. Germline CDR1 is GTSNPN and CDR2 is SVGIG (reference sequence). The chain's CDR3 is CAWSAPGMSRGGSF. Here the CDR3 DNA reads TGTGCCTGGAGTGCACCAGGGATGAGCAGGGGTGGCTCCTTC.

This rearrangement joins TRBV4-1 to TRBJ2-1; D is uncertain. V was trimmed by 3 bases and J by 0 bases, leaving 9 bases between them. The germline V gene encodes CDR1 MGHRA and CDR2 YSYEKL. This CDR3 region has 15 residues. The CDR3 loop is CASSQAGSSYNEQFF. For the CDR3, the DNA is TGCGCCAGCAGCCAGGCAGGTAGCTCCTACAATGAGCAGTTCTTC.

The V call is TRBV5-4, the J call TRBJ2-1; maybe TRBD2 (6 bases). Trimming pared 1 base from V and 7 bases from J, leaving 15 bases between. Germline V CDR1 and CDR2: SGHNT, YYREEE (reference sequence). There are 15 residues in the CDR3. The CDR3 DNA is TGTGCCAGCAGCTTGCGGGGGTTACCGTTGAATGAGCAGTTCTTC. It is translated as CASSLRGLPLNEQFF.

This clone was observed a handful of times. This chain links TRBV5-6 with TRBJ2-3; possible D gene TRBD1, 5 bases. The germline V and J ends were trimmed by 2 bases and 2 bases, with 15 bases remaining between them. Germline CDR1 SGHDT, CDR2 YYEEEE. The CDR3 sequence is 16 residues long. CDR3 in DNA: TGTGCCAGCAGCTTTGGGTTTACAGGTACCACAGATACGCAGTATTTT. Translation gives CASSFGFTGTTDTQYF.

V usage is TRBV18 and J usage is TRBJ1-1; no firm D call. Germline CDR1 is KGHSH and CDR2 is LQKENI. The CDR3 loop spans 15 amino acids. Deletions cut 3 bases from V and 3 bases from J, with 14 bases between. The CDR3 loop is CASSPSQVLYTEAFF. The DNA for the CDR3 is TGTGCCAGCTCACCCTCTCAGGTATTGTACACTGAAGCTTTCTTT.

This clone was picked up a small number of times. This chain uses TRBV18 with TRBJ2-1, with 11 bases that match TRBD1. The ends lost 2 bases at V and 2 bases at J; junction bases unmatched: 2. Germline loops: CDR1 KGHSH, CDR2 LQKENI. The CDR3 contains 16 residues. The CDR3 loop is CASSPLGQGAYNEQFF. CDR3 bases: TGTGCCAGCTCACCATTGGGACAGGGGGCCTACAATGAGCAGTTCTTC.

The chain has TRBV19 and TRBJ1-2, with 9 bases matching TRBD1. CDR3 length equals 14 residues. Germline CDR1 LNHDA, CDR2 SQIVND (reference sequence). V lost 5 bases and J lost 3; bases outside the gene matches: 4. In DNA, the CDR3 is TGTGCCAGTAGTCCCGGGACAGGGTACTATGGCTACACCTTC. It specifies CASSPGTGYYGYTF.

The gene calls are TRBV28 and TRBJ2-1; 14 bases line up with TRBD2. CDR3 size: 17 residues. V was clipped by 5 bases and J by 7 bases; unmatched bases: 10. CDR1 is MDHEN and CDR2 is SYDVKM in the germline V gene. DNA of the CDR3: TGTGCCAGCAGTACTATCTTCGGGACTAGCGGGAGAAATGAGCAGTTCTTC. Amino acid sequence: CASSTIFGTSGRNEQFF.

The chain employs TRBV7-2 and TRBJ2-3, with D maybe TRBD1 (6 bases). Trimming pared 5 bases from V and 2 bases from J, leaving 17 bases between. Germline V gene data show CDR1 as SGHTA and CDR2 as FQGNSA. This CDR3 has 16 residues. The CDR3 coding sequence is TGTGCCAGCAGCCCCGGGACACCTCTTCCCACAGATACGCAGTATTTT. Translation: CASSPGTPLPTDTQYF.

The chain links TRBV19 to TRBJ1-1, with D hard to call. Germline loops: CDR1 LNHDA, CDR2 SQIVND (reference sequence). This CDR3 is built from 15 residues. V lost 2 bases and J lost 5, with 15 bases in between. CDR3 loop: CASSIHMGGGTEAFF. CDR3 bases: TGTGCCAGTAGTATACATATGGGTGGAGGTACTGAAGCTTTCTTT.

This clone was seen only a few times. The chain uses TRBV2 and TRBJ1-6, with D perhaps TRBD1 (6 bases). CDR3 length: 15 residues. Germline V lookup: CDR1 SNHLY, CDR2 FYNNEI. V lost 3 bases to trimming and J lost 7 bases, with 13 bases between them. The CDR3 loop reads CASSEPYRVNSPLHF. Here the CDR3 DNA reads TGTGCCAGCAGTGAGCCGTACAGGGTGAATTCACCCCTCCACTTT.

The sample holds a few counts of this clone. This sequence joins TRBV7-2 and TRBJ1-5; D unclear. V was trimmed by 2 bases and J by 6 bases, leaving 8 bases between them. The length of the CDR3 is 13 residues. The germline CDR1 and CDR2 sequences are SGHTA and FQGNSA. The CDR3 region has the DNA TGTGCCAGCAGCTTAATCCTCTCTCAGCCCCAGCATTTT. It codes for CASSLILSQPQHF. Filled out from reference TRBV7-2 and TRBJ1-5, the complete variable domain reads GAGVSQSPSNKVTEKGKDVELRCDPISGHTALYWYRQSLGQGLEFLIYFQGNSAPDKSGLPSDRFSAERTGGSVSTLTIQRTQQEDSAVYLCASSLILSQPQHFGDGTRLSIL.

The chain combines TRBV30 with TRBJ2-3, with TRBD2 as a possible D gene (7 bases). Per germline, CDR1 GTSNPN and CDR2 SVGIG (reference sequence). Trimming shortened V by 0 bases and J by 9 bases, and 19 bases separated the two germline ends. The CDR3 runs to 15 residues. CDR3 loop: CAWSVRGGRVDTQYF. The CDR3 nucleotides are TGTGCCTGGAGTGTACGAGGGGGGAGGGTCGACACGCAGTATTTT.

This clone was seen more than once but under ten times. The chain links TRBV15 to TRBJ2-1; 13 bases fit TRBD2. In germline, CDR1 is LNHNV, CDR2 YYDKDF (reference sequence). The CDR3 totals 16 residues. Germline trimming cut 0 bases from V and 5 bases from J; bases unmatched to any gene: 1. Here the CDR3 reads CATSREGLAGNNEQFF. DNA of the CDR3: TGTGCCACCAGCAGAGAGGGACTAGCGGGAAACAATGAGCAGTTCTTC.

The V and J genes are TRBV30 and TRBJ2-2; no definite D call. Trimming took 0 bases from V and 5 from J, leaving 10 bases between them. CDR1 GTSNPN and CDR2 SVGIG come from the germline V gene (reference sequence). The CDR3 sequence is 14 residues long. The CDR3 DNA follows: TGTGCCTGGAGTGTAATCGGTTTAACCGGGGAGCTGTTTTTT. Its translation: CAWSVIGLTGELFF.

This clone was seen only a few times. This chain uses TRBV28 with TRBJ1-1, with D possibly matching TRBD1 (5 bases). The V end was cut by 5 bases, the J end by 8 bases, with 18 bases between. This CDR3 has 14 residues. Germline-derived CDR1 and CDR2 are MDHEN and SYDVKM. DNA for the CDR3: TGTGCCAGCAGTCCTCATCCGACAGCCTTAGAAGCTTTCTTT. This encodes CASSPHPTALEAFF.

This chain uses TRBV7-2 with TRBJ2-5; weak D call: TRBD1 (7 bases). CDR1 and CDR2 from the germline V gene are SGHTA and FQGNSA. V was pared by 5 bases and J by 5 bases, with 15 bases between. CDR3 size: 14 residues. CDR3 in DNA: TGTGCCAGCAGCGGGGGGACAGACGGGGAGACCCAGTACTTC. As protein: CASSGGTDGETQYF.

The chain recombines TRBV9 with TRBJ2-1; 7 positions match TRBD2. J gave up 4 bases and V 3 bases, and 13 bases lay outside the gene matches. This CDR3 is 17 amino acids long. The V gene's germline CDR1 is SGDLS and CDR2 YYNGEE. This CDR3 is CASSDQRGLSWYNEQFF. The CDR3 bases are TGTGCCAGCAGCGATCAGCGGGGACTATCATGGTACAATGAGCAGTTCTTC.

This rearrangement joins TRBV27 to TRBJ2-1; possibly TRBD2 for D (6 bases). Between the trimmed V and J ends, which lost 2 bases and 4 bases, there was a span of 15 bases. The CDR3 is 16 residues long. Germline CDR1 reads MNHEY; CDR2 reads SMNVEV (reference sequence). CDR3 bases: TGTGCCAGCAGTTTAAAGGTAGCGGCTGGTTACAATGAGCAGTTCTTC. Translated, it gives CASSLKVAAGYNEQFF.